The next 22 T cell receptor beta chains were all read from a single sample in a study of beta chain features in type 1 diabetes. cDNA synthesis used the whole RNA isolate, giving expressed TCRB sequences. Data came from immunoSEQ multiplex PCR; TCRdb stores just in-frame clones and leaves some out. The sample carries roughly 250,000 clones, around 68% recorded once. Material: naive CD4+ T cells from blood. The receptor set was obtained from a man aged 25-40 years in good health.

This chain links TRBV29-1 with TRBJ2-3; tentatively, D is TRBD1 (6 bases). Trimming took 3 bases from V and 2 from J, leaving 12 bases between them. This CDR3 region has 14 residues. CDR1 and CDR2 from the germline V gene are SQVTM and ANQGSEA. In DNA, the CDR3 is TGCAGCGTTGACGAGGGGACATTCACAGATACGCAGTATTTT. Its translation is CSVDEGTFTDTQYF.

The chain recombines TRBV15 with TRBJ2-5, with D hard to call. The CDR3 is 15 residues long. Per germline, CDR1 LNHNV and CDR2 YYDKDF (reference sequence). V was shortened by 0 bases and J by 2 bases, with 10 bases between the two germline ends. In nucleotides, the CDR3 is TGTGCCACCAGCAGAGAGCCTGGCGTTCAAGAGACCCAGTACTTC. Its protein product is CATSREPGVQETQYF.

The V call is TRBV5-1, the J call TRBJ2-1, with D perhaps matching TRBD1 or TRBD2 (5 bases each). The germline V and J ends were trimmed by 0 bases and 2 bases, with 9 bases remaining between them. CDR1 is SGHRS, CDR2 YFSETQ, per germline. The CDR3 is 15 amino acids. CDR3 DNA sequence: TGCGCCAGCAGCTTGGGTAGGGGACCCTACAATGAGCAGTTCTTC. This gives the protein CASSLGRGPYNEQFF. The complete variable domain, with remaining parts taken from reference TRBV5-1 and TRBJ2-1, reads KAGVTQTPRYLIKTRGQQVTLSCSPISGHRSVSWYQQTPGQGLQFLFEYFSETQRNKGNFPGRFSGRQFSNSRSEMNVSTLELGDSALYLCASSLGRGPYNEQFFGPGTRLTVL.

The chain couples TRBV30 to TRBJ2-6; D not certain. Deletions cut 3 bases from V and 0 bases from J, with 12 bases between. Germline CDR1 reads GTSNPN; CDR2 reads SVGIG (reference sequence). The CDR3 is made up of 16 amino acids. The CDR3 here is CAWSELNDSGANVLTF. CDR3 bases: TGTGCCTGGAGCGAACTGAATGACTCTGGGGCCAACGTCCTGACTTTC.

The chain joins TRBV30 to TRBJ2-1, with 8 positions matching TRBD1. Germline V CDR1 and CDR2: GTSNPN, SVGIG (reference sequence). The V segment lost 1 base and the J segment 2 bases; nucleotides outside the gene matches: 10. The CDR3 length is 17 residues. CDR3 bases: TGTGCCTGGAGTGCCGATTCGACAGGGGATGCCTACAATGAGCAGTTCTTC. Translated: CAWSADSTGDAYNEQFF. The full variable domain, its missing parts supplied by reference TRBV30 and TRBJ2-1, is SQTIHQWPATLVQPVGSPLSLECTVEGTSNPNLYWYRQAAGRGLQLLFYSVGIGQISSEVPQNLSASRPQDRQFILSSKKLLLSDSGFYLCAWSADSTGDAYNEQFFGPGTRLTVL.

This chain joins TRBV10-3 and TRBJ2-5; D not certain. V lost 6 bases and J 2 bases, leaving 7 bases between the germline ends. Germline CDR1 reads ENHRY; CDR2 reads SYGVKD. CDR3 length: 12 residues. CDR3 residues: CAIRDNQETQYF. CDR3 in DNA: TGTGCCATCAGGGATAATCAAGAGACCCAGTACTTC.

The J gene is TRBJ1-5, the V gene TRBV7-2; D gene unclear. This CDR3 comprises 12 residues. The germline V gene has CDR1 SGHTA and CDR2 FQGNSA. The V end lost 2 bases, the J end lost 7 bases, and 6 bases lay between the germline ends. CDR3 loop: CASSLMRQPQHF. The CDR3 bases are TGTGCCAGCAGCTTAATGAGACAGCCCCAGCATTTT.

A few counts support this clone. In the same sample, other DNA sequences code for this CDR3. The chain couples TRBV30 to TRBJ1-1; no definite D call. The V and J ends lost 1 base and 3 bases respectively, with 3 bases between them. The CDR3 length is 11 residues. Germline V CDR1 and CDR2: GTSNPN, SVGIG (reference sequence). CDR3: CAWSGDTEAFF. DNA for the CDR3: TGTGCCTGGAGTGGAGACACTGAAGCTTTCTTT.

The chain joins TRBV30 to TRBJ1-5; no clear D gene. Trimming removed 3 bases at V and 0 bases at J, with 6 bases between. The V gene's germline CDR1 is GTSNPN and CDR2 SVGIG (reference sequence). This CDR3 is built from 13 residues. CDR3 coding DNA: TGTGCCTGGAGGTCAGATAGCAATCAGCCCCAGCATTTT. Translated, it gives CAWRSDSNQPQHF.

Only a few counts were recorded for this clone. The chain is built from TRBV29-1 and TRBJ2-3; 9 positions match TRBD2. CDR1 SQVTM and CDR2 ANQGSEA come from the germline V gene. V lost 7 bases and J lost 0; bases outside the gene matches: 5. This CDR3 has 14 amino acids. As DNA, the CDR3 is TGCAGCGCCAAAGCGGGGGGAAGCACAGATACGCAGTATTTT. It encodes CSAKAGGSTDTQYF.

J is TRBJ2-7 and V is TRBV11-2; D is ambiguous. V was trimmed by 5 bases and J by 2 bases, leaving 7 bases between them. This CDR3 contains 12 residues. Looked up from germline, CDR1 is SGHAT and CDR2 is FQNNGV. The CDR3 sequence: CASSRLAYEQYF. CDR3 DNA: TGTGCCAGCAGCAGGTTGGCCTACGAGCAGTACTTC. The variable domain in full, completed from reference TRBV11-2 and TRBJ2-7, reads EAGVAQSPRYKIIEKRQSVAFWCNPISGHATLYWYQQILGQGPKLLIQFQNNGVVDDSQLPKDRFSAERLKGVDSTLKIQPAKLEDSAVYLCASSRLAYEQYFGPGTRLTVT.

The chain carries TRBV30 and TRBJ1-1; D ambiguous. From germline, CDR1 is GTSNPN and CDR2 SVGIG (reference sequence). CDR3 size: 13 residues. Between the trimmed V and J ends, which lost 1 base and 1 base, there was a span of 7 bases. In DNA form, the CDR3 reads TGTGCCTGGAGTGCCGGAAGGAACACTGAAGCTTTCTTT. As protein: CAWSAGRNTEAFF.

This chain's CDR3 is CAWSIGGNTEAFF. DNA for the CDR3: TGTGCCTGGAGTATCGGGGGGAACACTGAAGCTTTCTTT. The chain uses TRBV30 and TRBJ1-1, with a tentative D call TRBD1 (5 bases). Germline loops: CDR1 GTSNPN, CDR2 SVGIG (reference sequence). V gave up 2 bases and J gave up 1 base, with 8 bases separating them. This CDR3 is 13 amino acids long.

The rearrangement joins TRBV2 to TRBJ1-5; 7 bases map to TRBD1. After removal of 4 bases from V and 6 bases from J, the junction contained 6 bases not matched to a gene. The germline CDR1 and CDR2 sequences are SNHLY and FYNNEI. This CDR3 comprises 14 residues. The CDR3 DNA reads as TGTGCCAGCAGTGGCGACAGGGTTGGTCAGCCCCAGCATTTT. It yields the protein CASSGDRVGQPQHF.

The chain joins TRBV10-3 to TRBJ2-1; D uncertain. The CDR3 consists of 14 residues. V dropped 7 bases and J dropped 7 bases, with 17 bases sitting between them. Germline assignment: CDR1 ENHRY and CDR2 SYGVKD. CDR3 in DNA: TGTGCCATCAAGGACGCCTCGGCCGCAAATGAGCAGTTCTTC. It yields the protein CAIKDASAANEQFF.

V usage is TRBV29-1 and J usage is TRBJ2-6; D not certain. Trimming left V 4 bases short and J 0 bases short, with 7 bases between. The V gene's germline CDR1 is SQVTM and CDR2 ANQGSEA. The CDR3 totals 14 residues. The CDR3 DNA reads TGCAGCGTTGGGCAGTTCTCTGGGGCCAACGTCCTGACTTTC. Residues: CSVGQFSGANVLTF.

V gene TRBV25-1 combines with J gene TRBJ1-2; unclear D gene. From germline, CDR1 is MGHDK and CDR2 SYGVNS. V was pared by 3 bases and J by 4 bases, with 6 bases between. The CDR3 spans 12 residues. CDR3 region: CASSEGTYGYTF. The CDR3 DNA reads TGTGCCAGCAGTGAGGGTACCTATGGCTACACCTTC.

CDR3: CASSLGLGQAYGYTF. CDR3 coding DNA: TGTGCCAGCAGCTTAGGCCTCGGACAGGCCTATGGCTACACCTTC. This sequence joins TRBV7-9 and TRBJ1-2; 7 bases line up with TRBD1. CDR1 and CDR2 (germline): SEHNR, FQNEAQ (reference sequence). V trimming: 1 base; J trimming: 4 bases; junction bases outside the gene matches: 6. The CDR3 covers 15 residues.

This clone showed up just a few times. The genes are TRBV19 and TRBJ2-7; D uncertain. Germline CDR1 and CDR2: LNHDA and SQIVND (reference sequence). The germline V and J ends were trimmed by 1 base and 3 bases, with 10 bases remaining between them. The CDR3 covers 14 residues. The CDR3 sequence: CASSIGGPSYEQYF. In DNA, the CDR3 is TGTGCCAGTAGTATAGGAGGACCGAGCTACGAGCAGTACTTC.

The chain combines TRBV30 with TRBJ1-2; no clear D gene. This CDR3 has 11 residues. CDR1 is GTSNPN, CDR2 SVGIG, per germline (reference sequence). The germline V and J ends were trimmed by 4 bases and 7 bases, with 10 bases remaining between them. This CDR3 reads CAWNRQSGYTF. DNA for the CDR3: TGTGCCTGGAACCGCCAGTCTGGCTACACCTTC.

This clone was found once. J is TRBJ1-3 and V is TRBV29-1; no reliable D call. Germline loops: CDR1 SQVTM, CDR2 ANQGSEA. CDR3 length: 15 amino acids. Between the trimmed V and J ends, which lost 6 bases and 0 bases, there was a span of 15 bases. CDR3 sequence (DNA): TGCAGCGTCGCCGAGGGTACAACCTCTGGAAACACCATATATTTT. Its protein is CSVAEGTTSGNTIYF.

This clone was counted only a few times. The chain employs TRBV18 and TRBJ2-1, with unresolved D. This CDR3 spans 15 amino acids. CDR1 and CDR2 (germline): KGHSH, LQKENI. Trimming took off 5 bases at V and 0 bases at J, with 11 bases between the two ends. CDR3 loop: CASSASAASYNEQFF. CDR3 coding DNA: TGTGCCAGCTCAGCCTCTGCAGCCTCCTACAATGAGCAGTTCTTC.